The 5 T cell receptor beta chains below come from one sample, sequenced in a study of T cells after yellow fever vaccination (dated by TCRdb to between 2018 and 2021). This specimen's treatment or condition label, interpreted: live attenuated yellow fever vaccine strain. Receptor libraries were prepared by 5' RACE. Sequencing relied on an Illumina HiSeq 2500. TCRdb trimmed the raw reads at Q25, called clones with MiXCR and kept productive beta chains. Rows with one shared CDR3 protein collapse into an entry with the most common genes and DNA. Here the sample has roughly 500,000 distinct CDR3 sequences; 15% to 20% occur a single time. The leading ten clones occupy more than 13% of the sample. Sequencing used PBMCs, obtained 15 days after the yellow fever booster vaccination. These receptors originate from a man aged 25 to 40 who received the YFV17D yellow fever vaccine.

This clonotype was recorded a few times. CDR3 loop: CASTRRGISYEQYF. DNA for the CDR3: TGTGCCAGCACCCGGAGGGGGATCTCCTACGAGCAGTACTTC. The chain carries TRBV12-3 or TRBV12-4 and TRBJ2-7, with D possibly called TRBD1 or TRBD2 (6 bases each). CDR3 length: 14 amino acids. The V gene lost 7 bases and the J gene lost 0 bases, with 13 bases spanning the gap.

This clonotype was counted between two and nine times. This sequence joins TRBV4-3 and TRBJ2-4, with 7 positions matching TRBD2. CDR3 length equals 16 residues. The germline CDR1 and CDR2 sequences are LGHNA and YSLEER. V lost 4 bases, J lost 4 bases, and 10 bases stayed unmatched. The CDR3 DNA is TGCGCCAGCAGCCCCTCCTGGGCGGGAGAGAAAAACATTCAGTACTTC. It encodes CASSPSWAGEKNIQYF.

This chain uses TRBV18 with TRBJ2-4; the D gene is possibly TRBD2 (5 bases). Trimming removed 8 bases at V and 5 bases at J, with 16 bases between. The CDR3 is 14 amino acids. Germline-derived CDR1 and CDR2 are KGHSH and LQKENI. Written as DNA, the CDR3 is TGTGCCAGCCTCGTAGGGAGTTCGGAAAACATTCAGTACTTC. The encoded protein is CASLVGSSENIQYF.

This clonotype showed up just a few times. This rearrangement joins TRBV5-1 to TRBJ2-7, with 7 bases aligning to TRBD1. The CDR3 contains 15 residues. V trimming: 3 bases; J trimming: 2 bases; junction bases outside the gene matches: 8. Germline V gene data show CDR1 as SGHRS and CDR2 as YFSETQ. CDR3 sequence: CASSSQQGIPYEQYF. DNA for the CDR3: TGCGCCAGCAGCTCACAACAGGGGATTCCCTACGAGCAGTACTTC.

This clonotype was found many times. This chain connects TRBV9 to TRBJ2-2; D is ambiguous. The germline CDR1 and CDR2 sequences are SGDLS and YYNGEE. The CDR3 contains 12 residues. The V end lost 0 bases, the J end lost 7 bases, and 4 bases lay between the germline ends. This CDR3 is CASSVANGELFF. The CDR3 DNA is TGTGCCAGCAGCGTAGCTAACGGGGAGCTGTTTTTT.